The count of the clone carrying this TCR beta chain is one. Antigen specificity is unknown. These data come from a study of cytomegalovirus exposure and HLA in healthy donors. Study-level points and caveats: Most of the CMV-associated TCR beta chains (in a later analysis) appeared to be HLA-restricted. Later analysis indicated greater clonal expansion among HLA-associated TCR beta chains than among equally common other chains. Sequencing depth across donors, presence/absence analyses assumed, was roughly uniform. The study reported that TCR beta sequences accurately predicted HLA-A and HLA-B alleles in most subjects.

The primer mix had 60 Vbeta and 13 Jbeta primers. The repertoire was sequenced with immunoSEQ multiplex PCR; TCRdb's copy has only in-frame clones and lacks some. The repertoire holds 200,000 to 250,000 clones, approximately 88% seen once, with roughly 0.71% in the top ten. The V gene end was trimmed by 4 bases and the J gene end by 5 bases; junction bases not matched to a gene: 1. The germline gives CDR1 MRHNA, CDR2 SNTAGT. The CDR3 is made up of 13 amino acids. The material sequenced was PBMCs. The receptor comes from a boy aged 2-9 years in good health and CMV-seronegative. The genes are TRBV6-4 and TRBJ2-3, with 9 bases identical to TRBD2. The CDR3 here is CASSVAGEDTQYF. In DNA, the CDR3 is TGTGCCAGCAGTGTAGCGGGAGAAGATACGCAGTATTTT.